The 27 T cell receptor beta chains in this list originate from one sample, sequenced in a study of blood T cells in healthy people across ages. Combining a sample-barcoded 5' primer with a J-beta primer mix, a second PCR ran for roughly 7 to 12 cycles. TCRdb re-derived calls from the 5' RACE reads in MiXCR, one entry per CDR3 protein. Seen here are more than 900,000 distinct CDR3 sequences, under 35% observed once, and the top ten hold about 9.4%. Separately, the same data were catalogued under a study of T cells of mothers and their children.

The sample was blood. Receptors originate from a woman in her thirties or forties in good health.

The chain carries TRBV7-2 and TRBJ2-1, with 8 bases identical to TRBD2. J gave up 10 bases and V 5 bases, and 10 bases lay outside the gene matches. The CDR3 contains 14 residues. Germline V gene sequence: CDR1 SGHTA, CDR2 FQGNSA. The CDR3 loop reads CASSPTSGTYEQFF. CDR3 DNA: TGTGCCAGCAGCCCAACTAGCGGTACCTACGAGCAGTTCTTC.

V and J are TRBV5-1 and TRBJ1-1, with D perhaps matching TRBD1 (5 bases). The germline CDR1 and CDR2 sequences are SGHRS and YFSETQ. V lost 0 bases to trimming and J lost 8 bases, with 14 bases between them. The CDR3 is 14 residues long. The DNA for the CDR3 is TGCGCCAGCAGCTTGGGAGGGGTTACGGTGGAAGCTTTCTTT. Translating it yields CASSLGGVTVEAFF.

This clonotype was detected only a few times. The chain couples TRBV4-3 to TRBJ2-3; D perhaps matches TRBD2 (5 bases). CDR1 LGHNA and CDR2 YSLEER come from the germline V gene. The length of the CDR3 is 16 residues. V shed 0 bases and J shed 2 bases, with 12 bases lying between them. The CDR3 bases are TGCGCCAGCAGCCAAGATACGGGGATTAACACAGATACGCAGTATTTT. Amino acid sequence: CASSQDTGINTDTQYF.

The chain couples TRBV5-4 to TRBJ1-4, with a weak D call TRBD1 (6 bases). The V and J ends lost 4 bases and 5 bases respectively, with 12 bases between them. Germline CDR1 and CDR2: SGHNT and YYREEE (reference sequence). The CDR3 covers 14 residues. Here the CDR3 DNA reads TGTGCCAGCAGCAAACAGGGATCGAATGAAAAACTGTTTTTT. Translation gives CASSKQGSNEKLFF.

A word on this clonotype: A read error may explain this, as a much larger clone is one base away. The chain joins TRBV6-2 or TRBV6-3 to TRBJ2-4, with D maybe TRBD1 (6 bases). The CDR3 is 15 amino acids. The germline V gene encodes CDR1 MNHEY and CDR2 SVGEGT. V was clipped by 2 bases and J by 13 bases, with 21 bases between them. CDR3 sequence (DNA): TGTGCCAGCAGTTACATGGACAGCACCTACAATGAGCAGTACTTC. Translated, it gives CASSYMDSTYNEQYF.

The rearrangement uses TRBV5-6 and TRBJ1-1, with 8 bases matching TRBD1. The CDR3 is 15 amino acids. Germline CDR1 and CDR2: SGHDT and YYEEEE. V lost 3 bases to trimming and J lost 0 bases; unmatched junction nucleotides: 4. The CDR3: CASSSPGQVNTEAFF. Written as DNA, the CDR3 is TGTGCCAGCAGCTCCCCGGGACAGGTGAACACTGAAGCTTTCTTT.

This clonotype was recorded a few times. The rearrangement uses TRBV6-5 and TRBJ1-1; D not certain. Germline V gives CDR1 MNHEY, CDR2 SVGAGI. The CDR3 contains 15 residues. The V end lost 2 bases, the J end lost 1 base, and 11 bases lay between the germline ends. The CDR3 DNA reads TGTGCCAGCAGTTACGGGAGGTGGCGGAACACTGAAGCTTTCTTT. It is translated as CASSYGRWRNTEAFF.

This clonotype appeared many times. The chain couples TRBV20-1 to TRBJ2-7; D not resolved. The CDR3 totals 13 residues. Trimming removed 3 bases at V and 2 bases at J, with 11 bases between. Germline CDR1 and CDR2: DFQATT and SNEGSKA (reference sequence). This CDR3 is CSARRTRTYEQYF. The CDR3 nucleotides read TGCAGTGCTAGGAGGACGAGGACCTACGAGCAGTACTTC.

Concerning this clonotype: Germline is not matched at one junction end, which may reflect a read error. V and J are TRBV28 and TRBJ1-6, with TRBD1 identical over 7 bases. CDR3 size: 15 residues. CDR1 and CDR2 (germline): MDHEN, SYDVKM. This CDR3 is CARSLWGDSNPPLHF. The CDR3 nucleotides read TGTGCCCGCAGTTTATGGGGGGACAGCAATCCACCCCTCCACTTT.

This clonotype was recorded many times. The V and J genes are TRBV20-1 and TRBJ2-5, with D perhaps assigned TRBD1 or TRBD2 (6 bases each). The CDR3 loop spans 13 amino acids. Germline CDR1 DFQATT, CDR2 SNEGSKA (reference sequence). V lost 3 bases, J lost 4 bases, and 12 bases lay in between. CDR3 residues: CSASGGQIETQYF. In DNA form, the CDR3 reads TGCAGTGCTAGTGGGGGGCAGATAGAGACCCAGTACTTC.

The chain employs TRBV5-1 and TRBJ2-1; 7 nucleotides agree with TRBD2. Germline values: CDR1 SGHRS, CDR2 YFSETQ. The CDR3 sequence is 14 residues long. J gave up 9 bases and V 0 bases, and 6 bases lay outside the gene matches. The CDR3 loop reads CASSLEASGLEQFF. The DNA of the CDR3 is TGCGCCAGCAGCTTGGAGGCTAGCGGACTTGAGCAGTTCTTC.

The chain uses TRBV6-6 and TRBJ1-3; 7 nucleotides line up with TRBD1. The CDR3 contains 17 residues. The trim removed 2 bases at V and 0 bases at J, leaving 7 bases unmatched. Germline CDR1 is MNHNY and CDR2 is SVGAGI (reference sequence). This CDR3 reads CASSYTQGTFSGNTIYF. CDR3 coding DNA: TGTGCCAGCAGTTACACACAGGGGACTTTCTCTGGAAACACCATATATTTT.

The gene calls are TRBV29-1 and TRBJ2-6, with D maybe TRBD2 (6 bases). With 4 bases removed from V and 0 bases from J, the gap between germline ends came to 10 bases. This CDR3 contains 15 residues. Germline V gene lookup returns CDR1 SQVTM and CDR2 ANQGSEA. The CDR3: CSVVGGPSGANVLTF. In nucleotides, the CDR3 is TGCAGCGTTGTGGGGGGACCCTCTGGGGCCAACGTCCTGACTTTC.

The chain uses TRBV7-9 and TRBJ1-6; 8 positions match TRBD1. The V gene's germline CDR1 is SEHNR and CDR2 FQNEAQ (reference sequence). V was pared by 3 bases and J by 9 bases, with 10 bases of the junction left unmatched. CDR3 size: 16 residues. The CDR3 spells CASSFNIGTGGSPLHF. The CDR3 DNA reads TGTGCCAGCAGCTTTAATATCGGTACAGGGGGTTCACCCCTCCACTTT.

J is TRBJ2-1 and V is TRBV11-2; possible D gene TRBD2, 6 bases. Germline CDR1 SGHAT, CDR2 FQNNGV. V gave up 5 bases and J gave up 9 bases, with 29 bases separating them. The length of the CDR3 is 18 residues. The CDR3 protein is CASSPNLLRTGRRSEQFF. The CDR3 DNA is TGTGCCAGCAGCCCGAACCTCCTTAGGACTGGGAGGAGGAGTGAGCAGTTCTTC.

This clonotype was seen repeatedly, ten times or more. V gene TRBV6-2 or TRBV6-3 combines with J gene TRBJ2-7; D might be TRBD2 (6 bases). The CDR3 sequence is 13 residues long. The germline CDR1 and CDR2 sequences are MNHEY and SVGEGT. Trimming removed 6 bases at V and 2 bases at J, with 11 bases between. The CDR3 DNA follows: TGTGCCAGCAGCGGGGGAGTCGCCTACGAGCAGTACTTC. Its translation is CASSGGVAYEQYF.

There are a few counts of this clonotype. A much larger clone lies one base from this, so it may be a read error. The chain links TRBV6-2 or TRBV6-3 to TRBJ2-5; 11 nucleotides agree with TRBD1. The V segment lost 6 bases and the J segment 11 bases; nucleotides outside the gene matches: 14. From germline, CDR1 is MNHEY and CDR2 SVGEGT. The CDR3 extends over 15 amino acids. CDR3 nucleotides: TGTGCCAGCAGATCCGGGACAGGGGGTATCAATGAGCAGTACTTC. Translating it yields CASRSGTGGINEQYF.

Note on this clonotype: The germline gene is not matched at one end of the junction; a read error may be the cause. V usage is TRBV29-1 and J usage is TRBJ1-2; D uncertain. The CDR3 contains 13 residues. Germline CDR1 reads SQVTM; CDR2 reads ANQGSEA. The CDR3 coding sequence is TGCAGCGTTGAAGACGGTTCAGCCTATGGCTGCACCTTC. Amino acid sequence: CSVEDGSAYGCTF. Full variable domain (outside the CDR3, taken from reference TRBV29-1 and TRBJ1-2): SAVISQKPSRDICQRGTSLTIQCQVDSQVTMMFWYRQQPGQSLTLIATANQGSEATYESGFVIDKFPISRPNLTFSTLTVSNMSPEDSSIYLCSVEDGSAYGCTFGSGTRLTVV.

This clonotype has at least ten counts. This rearrangement joins TRBV10-3 to TRBJ2-3, with TRBD2 as a possible D gene (6 bases). Trimming took 3 bases from V and 4 from J, leaving 11 bases between them. The CDR3 covers 14 residues. Germline values: CDR1 ENHRY, CDR2 SYGVKD. CDR3 sequence: CAISDFGEADTQYF. The CDR3 region has the DNA TGTGCCATCAGTGACTTCGGGGAGGCAGATACGCAGTATTTT.

This clonotype was seen only a few times. V and J are TRBV19 and TRBJ1-1; possibly TRBD1 for D (5 bases). The germline V gene has CDR1 LNHDA and CDR2 SQIVND (reference sequence). The CDR3 covers 13 residues. Trimming took 6 bases from V and 1 from J, leaving 9 bases between them. Here the CDR3 DNA reads TGTGCCAGTAGGGGGACGTCGAACACTGAAGCTTTCTTT. This sequence encodes CASRGTSNTEAFF.

On this clonotype: A single base separates this from a much larger clone, so it may be a read error. The V and J genes are TRBV6-2 or TRBV6-3 and TRBJ2-7; TRBD2 aligns across 8 bases. V dropped 6 bases and J dropped 3; count of bases not matched to a gene: 10. CDR3 length: 15 amino acids. Germline values: CDR1 MNHEY, CDR2 SVGEGT. CDR3 amino acids: CASSRLRTSCYEQYF. CDR3 coding DNA: TGTGCCAGCAGCCGACTTCGGACTAGCTGCTACGAGCAGTACTTC.

This chain uses TRBV9 with TRBJ2-1; 12 nucleotides agree with TRBD2. This CDR3 has 16 residues. V lost 3 bases and J lost 7; bases outside the gene matches: 8. CDR1 is SGDLS and CDR2 is YYNGEE in the germline V gene. The CDR3 nucleotides read TGTGCCAGCAGCGCGACTAGCGGGGGCACTTGGAATGAGCAGTTCTTC. As protein: CASSATSGGTWNEQFF.

The sample holds one count of this clonotype. This chain joins TRBV19 and TRBJ2-5, with TRBD1 matching over 8 bases. Near its end, the DNA agrees better with TRBJ2-7, so the J call may be wrong. The length of the CDR3 is 15 residues. CDR1 and CDR2 from the germline V gene are LNHDA and SQIVND (reference sequence). The CDR3 here is CATNGPGTGGYEQYF. CDR3 nucleotides: TGTGCCACCAACGGCCCGGGAACAGGGGGCTACGAGCAGTACTTC.

This clonotype was seen only a few times. The V gene is TRBV28, the J gene TRBJ2-7, with D possibly matching TRBD2 (5 bases). CDR1 MDHEN and CDR2 SYDVKM come from the germline V gene. CDR3 size: 15 residues. V lost 5 bases to trimming and J lost 6 bases, with 20 bases between them. In DNA, the CDR3 is TGTGCCAGCAGTCCCTTTGACTGGCGGGCGGGCGAGCAGTACTTC. Translated: CASSPFDWRAGEQYF.

This clonotype appeared a few times. The rearrangement joins TRBV14 to TRBJ1-6; D is possibly TRBD1 (5 bases). The germline CDR1 and CDR2 sequences are SGHDN and FVKESK. This CDR3 spans 15 amino acids. Trimming pared 4 bases from V and 6 bases from J, leaving 13 bases between. The CDR3 bases are TGTGCCAGCAGCCGGACCGGGACGTTTAATTCACCCCTCCACTTT. Translation gives CASSRTGTFNSPLHF. The variable domain in full, with the rest retrieved from reference TRBV14 and TRBJ1-6, is EAGVTQFPSHSVIEKGQTVTLRCDPISGHDNLYWYRRVMGKEIKFLLHFVKESKQDESGMPNNRFLAERTGGTYSTLKVQPAELEDSGVYFCASSRTGTFNSPLHFGNGTRLTVT.

This clonotype was observed many times. This chain uses TRBV9 with TRBJ2-7; 7 bases align to TRBD2. The CDR3 is made up of 15 amino acids. V gave up 4 bases and J gave up 1 base; unmatched junction bases: 8. Germline lookup yields CDR1 SGDLS and CDR2 YYNGEE. The CDR3 loop is CASSPGEGVSYEQYF. The CDR3 DNA reads as TGTGCCAGCAGCCCCGGGGAGGGCGTATCCTACGAGCAGTACTTC.

This clonotype was seen more than once but under ten times. The chain employs TRBV7-6 and TRBJ2-2, with a tentative D call TRBD1 (6 bases). Trimming pared 3 bases from V and 2 bases from J, leaving 16 bases between. The CDR3 length is 17 residues. The V gene's germline CDR1 is SGHVS and CDR2 FNYEAQ. Here the CDR3 reads CASSLLPTGQNTGELFF. The CDR3 DNA sequence: TGTGCCAGCAGCTTGCTCCCGACGGGACAAAACACCGGGGAGCTGTTTTTT.